Listed here are 32 T cell receptor beta chains from one sample, sequenced in a study of blood T cell repertoires in COVID-19. Method: immunoSEQ multiplex PCR; TCRdb's copy keeps in-frame clones and lacks some. The sample records 310,000 or so clones, roughly 86% being singletons. Sequenced sample: peripheral blood. Every receptor here comes from a woman in her forties or fifties with acute or convalescent COVID-19.

In its sample, this clone was seen a few times. The rearrangement joins TRBV7-8 to TRBJ1-5; 9 bases agree with TRBD1. The germline gives CDR1 SGHVS, CDR2 FQNEAQ. The CDR3 contains 15 residues. The junction had 8 bases not matched to a gene; V was cut back by 7 bases and J by 4 bases. The CDR3 spells CASTPDRGENQPQHF. In DNA, the CDR3 is TGTGCCAGCACCCCGGACAGGGGCGAAAATCAGCCCCAGCATTTT.

The V and J genes are TRBV6-5 and TRBJ2-5; no clear D gene. This CDR3 contains 13 residues. CDR1 and CDR2 from the germline V gene are MNHEY and SVGAGI. The V gene lost 4 bases and the J gene lost 1 base, with 7 bases spanning the gap. In DNA, the CDR3 is TGTGCCAGCAGTTGGCGGAGCCAAGAGACCCAGTACTTC. Amino acids: CASSWRSQETQYF.

This chain uses TRBV24-1 with TRBJ1-1; D is uncertain. CDR3 length: 16 amino acids. Germline CDR1 KGHDR, CDR2 SFDVKD. V lost 4 bases to trimming and J lost 0 bases, with 14 bases between them. CDR3 coding DNA: TGTGCCACCAGTGACGGGTCAGCTAAAATGAACACTGAAGCTTTCTTT. It translates to CATSDGSAKMNTEAFF.

J is TRBJ1-1 and V is TRBV27; possible D gene TRBD1, 6 bases. Trimming removed 4 bases from V and 6 bases from J, with 18 bases in between. Germline V gene data show CDR1 as MNHEY and CDR2 as SMNVEV (reference sequence). The CDR3 has 15 residues. CDR3 sequence (DNA): TGTGCCAGCAGTTGGTTGGTGCAGGGGATCTCTGAAGCTTTCTTT. Residues: CASSWLVQGISEAFF.

The chain uses TRBV18 and TRBJ1-3; perhaps TRBD1 as D (6 bases). V lost 1 base and J lost 6, with 10 bases in between. The CDR3 has 14 residues. Germline V gives CDR1 KGHSH, CDR2 LQKENI. CDR3: CASSPRRGQNTIYF. For the CDR3, the DNA is TGTGCCAGCTCACCACGCAGGGGACAAAACACCATATATTTT. The whole variable domain, filled in from reference TRBV18 and TRBJ1-3, reads NAGVMQNPRHLVRRRGQEARLRCSPMKGHSHVYWYRQLPEEGLKFMVYLQKENIIDESGMPKERFSAEFPKEGPSILRIQQVVRGDSAAYFCASSPRRGQNTIYFGEGSWLTVV.

This chain connects TRBV10-3 to TRBJ2-3, with a weak D call TRBD2 (6 bases). V lost 3 bases and J lost 7, with 11 bases in between. The germline CDR1 and CDR2 sequences are ENHRY and SYGVKD. The CDR3 covers 13 residues. Written as DNA, the CDR3 is TGTGCCATCAGTGACCGACTAGATCATACGCAGTATTTT. Its translation: CAISDRLDHTQYF.

V and J are TRBV24-1 and TRBJ2-5, with D maybe TRBD2 (5 bases). The germline gives CDR1 KGHDR, CDR2 SFDVKD. Trimming left V 3 bases short and J 0 bases short, with 7 bases between. CDR3 length equals 14 residues. CDR3 nucleotide sequence: TGTGCCACCAGTGATAGGACTCACCAAGAGACCCAGTACTTC. This sequence encodes CATSDRTHQETQYF.

This clone was found once. The chain carries TRBV7-9 and TRBJ2-7, with TRBD1 matching 7 bases. The V and J ends lost 6 bases and 1 base, in that order; junction bases with no gene match: 6. This CDR3 region has 14 residues. CDR1 is SEHNR and CDR2 is FQNEAQ in the germline V gene (reference sequence). The CDR3 protein is CASSYDRVSYEQYF. CDR3 sequence (DNA): TGTGCCAGCAGTTACGACAGGGTTTCCTACGAGCAGTACTTC.

The CDR3 loop reads CASSWGQGYTEAFF. DNA of the CDR3: TGTGCCAGCAGTTGGGGACAGGGGTACACTGAAGCTTTCTTT. This chain links TRBV28 with TRBJ1-1; 10 positions agree with TRBD1. This CDR3 contains 14 residues. J gave up 3 bases and V 4 bases, and 2 bases lay outside the gene matches. Per the germline V gene, CDR1 is MDHEN and CDR2 is SYDVKM.

This chain uses TRBV5-1 with TRBJ2-1; the match to TRBD2 covers 15 bases. V gave up 4 bases and J gave up 0 bases; unmatched junction bases: 5. Per germline, CDR1 SGHRS and CDR2 YFSETQ. This CDR3 spans 18 amino acids. The DNA for the CDR3 is TGCGCCAGCAGCGTTGGACTAGCGGGAGGGCCCTCCTACAATGAGCAGTTCTTC. Amino acid sequence: CASSVGLAGGPSYNEQFF.

V gene TRBV6-1 combines with J gene TRBJ1-5; no firm D call. This CDR3 is built from 14 residues. V was trimmed by 2 bases and J by 2 bases, leaving 7 bases between them. Germline V CDR1 and CDR2: MNHNS, SASEGT. CDR3 region: CASSEWGGNQPQHF. CDR3 DNA: TGTGCCAGCAGTGAATGGGGAGGCAATCAGCCCCAGCATTTT.

This rearrangement joins TRBV2 to TRBJ1-5, with a tentative D call TRBD1 (5 bases). Trimming left V 0 bases short and J 5 bases short, with 8 bases between. Germline loops: CDR1 SNHLY, CDR2 FYNNEI. This CDR3 spans 14 amino acids. The CDR3: CASSEAWGDQPQHF. CDR3 bases: TGTGCCAGCAGTGAAGCGTGGGGGGATCAGCCCCAGCATTTT.

J is TRBJ1-1 and V is TRBV23-1; D gene unclear. TRBV23-1 is an open reading frame, and its role is uncertain. This CDR3 comprises 17 residues. Trimming removed 3 bases from V and 3 bases from J, with 20 bases in between. CDR3 in amino acids: CASSHSAPWFEDTEAFF. In DNA, the CDR3 is TGCGCCAGCAGTCATTCAGCTCCATGGTTCGAGGACACTGAAGCTTTCTTT.

The count of this clone is one. CDR3 in DNA: TGTGCCAGCAGTTCGGGAGTAGGGAATGAGCAGTTCTTC. The encoded protein is CASSSGVGNEQFF. This chain uses TRBV28 with TRBJ2-1; possibly TRBD2 for D (6 bases). Germline V CDR1 and CDR2: MDHEN, SYDVKM. The length of the CDR3 is 13 residues. V lost 4 bases and J lost 7, with 11 bases in between.

The CDR3 sequence: CACLSVRDRVDLAQYF. In nucleotides, the CDR3 is TGTGCCTGTTTAAGTGTCCGGGACAGGGTCGACCTAGCGCAGTATTTT. The rearrangement links TRBV30 to TRBJ2-3; 9 positions agree with TRBD1. The CDR3 spans 16 residues. Germline V lookup: CDR1 GTSNPN, CDR2 SVGIG (reference sequence). Unmatched junction bases numbered 20, after V lost 6 bases and J lost 10 bases.

The V and J genes are TRBV7-2 and TRBJ2-1, with a weak D call TRBD2 (5 bases). The germline V gene has CDR1 SGHTA and CDR2 FQGNSA. The CDR3 is 13 amino acids. Trimming pared 4 bases from V and 3 bases from J, leaving 7 bases between. The CDR3 nucleotides are TGTGCCAGCAGCTCCGGGAACTACAATGAGCAGTTCTTC. It codes for CASSSGNYNEQFF.

The chain recombines TRBV18 with TRBJ2-5; 7 positions match TRBD1. This CDR3 region has 12 residues. The germline gives CDR1 KGHSH, CDR2 LQKENI. Trimming took 9 bases from V and 5 from J; bases not matched to a gene: 6. The chain's CDR3 is CASTGQRETQYF. Written as DNA, the CDR3 is TGTGCCAGTACGGGACAGCGGGAGACCCAGTACTTC. Drawing the rest from reference TRBV18 and TRBJ2-5, the complete variable domain is NAGVMQNPRHLVRRRGQEARLRCSPMKGHSHVYWYRQLPEEGLKFMVYLQKENIIDESGMPKERFSAEFPKEGPSILRIQQVVRGDSAAYFCASTGQRETQYFGPGTRLLVL.

The chain links TRBV15 to TRBJ2-7; TRBD2 agrees at 13 bases. The CDR3 runs to 15 residues. The germline V gene has CDR1 LNHNV and CDR2 YYDKDF (reference sequence). The V segment lost 8 bases and the J segment 2 bases; nucleotides outside the gene matches: 6. CDR3 sequence (DNA): TGTGCCACCGCACAGGGACTAGCGGGAACCTACGAGCAGTACTTC. Translation gives CATAQGLAGTYEQYF.

Only one count was recorded for this clone. The chain couples TRBV6-2 or TRBV6-3 to TRBJ1-2; maybe TRBD1 (5 bases). The V and J ends lost 0 bases and 7 bases respectively, with 6 bases between them. The CDR3 spans 12 residues. Germline CDR1 MNHEY, CDR2 SVGEGT. In DNA, the CDR3 is TGTGCCAGCAGTTACTCCAGGGCTGGCTACACCTTC. The encoded protein is CASSYSRAGYTF.

V usage is TRBV6-2 or TRBV6-3 and J usage is TRBJ2-3; a possible D gene is TRBD1 (6 bases). Trimming took 2 bases from V and 1 from J, leaving 16 bases between them. The CDR3 loop spans 17 amino acids. Germline V gives CDR1 MNHEY, CDR2 SVGEGT. The CDR3 sequence: CASSYIATRGGTDTQYF. The CDR3 DNA follows: TGTGCCAGCAGTTACATCGCTACCAGGGGTGGCACAGATACGCAGTATTTT.

The chain joins TRBV11-3 to TRBJ2-3; D might be TRBD2 (6 bases). V lost 2 bases, J lost 4 bases, and 19 bases lay in between. The V gene's germline CDR1 is SGHNT and CDR2 YENEEA. The CDR3 is 17 residues long. In DNA, the CDR3 is TGTGCCAGCAGCTTAAGGGGAGGAGTTCTTTCGTCAGATACGCAGTATTTT. This translates into CASSLRGGVLSSDTQYF.

V is TRBV5-1 and J is TRBJ1-1; D unclear. CDR3 length: 16 residues. The germline gives CDR1 SGHRS, CDR2 YFSETQ. The germline V and J ends were trimmed by 1 base and 3 bases, with 16 bases remaining between them. The DNA for the CDR3 is TGCGCCAGCAGCTTGTCAGGTGGAGGCATCGACACTGAAGCTTTCTTT. Residues: CASSLSGGGIDTEAFF.

V gene TRBV5-1 combines with J gene TRBJ1-1, with D possibly TRBD1 on 6 matching bases. The CDR3 runs 14 residues. V gave up 5 bases and J gave up 1 base, with 12 bases separating them. Germline V CDR1 and CDR2: SGHRS, YFSETQ. The CDR3 bases are TGCGCCAGCAGAGGGGGTGGCGAGAACACTGAAGCTTTCTTT. Translated, it gives CASRGGGENTEAFF.

To note about this clone: Distinct nucleotide sequences in the sample also encode this CDR3. The genes are TRBV28 and TRBJ1-6; D gene unclear. The CDR3 covers 15 residues. Germline values: CDR1 MDHEN, CDR2 SYDVKM. V lost 3 bases, J lost 0 bases, and 6 bases lay in between. This chain's CDR3 is CASSFGSSYNSPLHF. The CDR3 DNA follows: TGTGCCAGCAGTTTCGGGAGCTCCTATAATTCACCCCTCCACTTT.

The V and J genes are TRBV28 and TRBJ2-5; 7 positions match TRBD1. CDR1 MDHEN and CDR2 SYDVKM come from the germline V gene. V lost 8 bases to trimming and J lost 5 bases; unmatched junction nucleotides: 11. This CDR3 spans 14 amino acids. The CDR3 is CASSSGTDRETQYF. CDR3 DNA: TGTGCCAGCTCGTCGGGGACAGACCGTGAGACCCAGTACTTC.

This clone was recorded a few times. This chain joins TRBV19 and TRBJ2-3; possible D gene TRBD1, 6 bases. CDR3 length: 15 residues. CDR1 is LNHDA, CDR2 SQIVND, per germline (reference sequence). The germline V and J ends were trimmed by 3 bases and 2 bases, with 12 bases remaining between them. The chain's CDR3 is CASSITGHITDTQYF. The DNA of the CDR3 is TGTGCCAGTAGTATTACAGGGCATATCACAGATACGCAGTATTTT.

The V and J genes are TRBV27 and TRBJ2-2, with D possibly being TRBD1 (6 bases). V gave up 5 bases and J gave up 4 bases, with 11 bases separating them. Germline lookup yields CDR1 MNHEY and CDR2 SMNVEV (reference sequence). The CDR3 spans 14 residues. Here the CDR3 reads CASSVQGGTGELFF. The CDR3 DNA reads as TGTGCCAGCAGTGTACAGGGCGGCACCGGGGAGCTGTTTTTT.

The rearrangement joins TRBV11-2 to TRBJ1-1, with unresolved D. The CDR3 covers 12 residues. Germline V gene sequence: CDR1 SGHAT, CDR2 FQNNGV. The ends were cut back, 2 bases at V and 7 bases at J, with 8 bases in the middle. DNA for the CDR3: TGTGCCAGCAGCTTACGGGAAGATGAAGCTTTCTTT. Its translation is CASSLREDEAFF. The variable domain in full, with the rest retrieved from reference TRBV11-2 and TRBJ1-1, is EAGVAQSPRYKIIEKRQSVAFWCNPISGHATLYWYQQILGQGPKLLIQFQNNGVVDDSQLPKDRFSAERLKGVDSTLKIQPAKLEDSAVYLCASSLREDEAFFGQGTRLTVV.

CDR3 amino acids: CASRTTGADGYTF. CDR3 coding DNA: TGTGCCAGCAGGACGACAGGGGCGGACGGCTACACCTTC. The chain carries TRBV6-5 and TRBJ1-2; 8 bases are a match to TRBD1. Germline lookup yields CDR1 MNHEY and CDR2 SVGAGI. CDR3 size: 13 residues. Germline trimming cut 6 bases from V and 8 bases from J; bases unmatched to any gene: 8.

The genes are TRBV5-1 and TRBJ2-1; 10 bases match TRBD1. Germline V gene sequence: CDR1 SGHRS, CDR2 YFSETQ. There are 14 residues in the CDR3. Germline trimming cut 7 bases from V and 7 bases from J; bases unmatched to any gene: 8. The CDR3 DNA reads TGCGCCAGCTCCCGACAGGGGGCCGGGAATGAGCAGTTCTTC. Its protein product is CASSRQGAGNEQFF. Filled out from reference TRBV5-1 and TRBJ2-1, the complete variable domain reads KAGVTQTPRYLIKTRGQQVTLSCSPISGHRSVSWYQQTPGQGLQFLFEYFSETQRNKGNFPGRFSGRQFSNSRSEMNVSTLELGDSALYLCASSRQGAGNEQFFGPGTRLTVL.

This CDR3 reads CASRTGTSGLNEQFF. CDR3 DNA: TGTGCCAGCAGAACCGGGACTAGCGGTCTCAATGAGCAGTTCTTC. The genes are TRBV27 and TRBJ2-1; TRBD2 aligns across 11 bases. The germline V gene has CDR1 MNHEY and CDR2 SMNVEV (reference sequence). Trimming cost V 6 bases and J 6 bases; bases outside gene matches: 7. The CDR3 is made up of 15 amino acids.

The chain uses TRBV5-1 and TRBJ2-1; 11 bases agree with TRBD2. The CDR3 extends over 15 amino acids. With V trimmed by 3 bases and J by 5 bases, 4 bases remained unmatched. Germline V gives CDR1 SGHRS, CDR2 YFSETQ. CDR3 DNA: TGCGCCAGCAGCTGGGGGACTAGCGGAAACAATGAGCAGTTCTTC. Protein: CASSWGTSGNNEQFF.